The next 20 T cell receptor beta chains were all read from a single sample in a study of identical twins. TCRdb reprocessed the 5' RACE reads with MiXCR, giving one entry per CDR3 protein. This sample has about 500,000 distinct CDR3 sequences, with 13% to 15% found just once. The same data also went into a second study, on yellow fever vaccine responses in identical twins.

Sequencing input: CD4+ T cells sorted from blood. The receptors shown here come from a woman under 30 in good health.

There are a few counts of this clonotype. The V gene is TRBV20-1, the J gene TRBJ2-1; a possible D gene is TRBD1 (6 bases). The CDR3 runs 14 residues. The V and J ends lost 3 bases and 0 bases respectively, with 9 bases between them. Germline V gene data show CDR1 as DFQATT and CDR2 as SNEGSKA (reference sequence). CDR3 DNA sequence: TGCAGTGCTAGTAGGGGGAACTCCTACAATGAGCAGTTCTTC. This codes for CSASRGNSYNEQFF.

A few counts support this clonotype. V and J are TRBV15 and TRBJ2-5; tentative D call: TRBD2 (5 bases). V was trimmed by 1 base and J by 5 bases, leaving 8 bases between them. The V gene's germline CDR1 is LNHNV and CDR2 YYDKDF (reference sequence). The CDR3 has 13 residues. In nucleotides, the CDR3 is TGTGCCACCAGCAGAGTCAGAGGGGAGACCCAGTACTTC. This translates into CATSRVRGETQYF.

The chain employs TRBV20-1 and TRBJ2-2; 9 bases are shared with TRBD2. This CDR3 has 15 residues. CDR1 and CDR2 (germline): DFQATT, SNEGSKA (reference sequence). J gave up 6 bases and V 5 bases, and 10 bases lay outside the gene matches. The DNA of the CDR3 is TGCAGTGCTGGGGCCGGGACTAGCAAGCCCGGGGAGCTGTTTTTT. It codes for CSAGAGTSKPGELFF.

Only a few counts were recorded for this clonotype. The rearrangement uses TRBV29-1 and TRBJ2-3; D might be TRBD2 (5 bases). Trimming left V 3 bases short and J 1 base short, with 20 bases between. Germline V gene lookup returns CDR1 SQVTM and CDR2 ANQGSEA. The CDR3 has 17 residues. The CDR3 loop reads CSVEISGVRRGTDTQYF. The CDR3 DNA follows: TGCAGCGTTGAGATTTCCGGGGTCCGTAGGGGCACAGATACGCAGTATTTT.

This clonotype has a count of ten or more. The chain joins TRBV12-3 or TRBV12-4 to TRBJ1-2; a weak D match, TRBD1 (5 bases). This CDR3 region has 14 residues. Trimming took 6 bases from V and 6 from J, leaving 17 bases between them. The CDR3 loop is CASSPRVVSDGYTF. CDR3 bases: TGTGCCAGCAGCCCCAGGGTCGTTAGCGATGGCTACACCTTC.

This clonotype was recorded at least ten times. The chain combines TRBV28 with TRBJ2-3; D tentatively reads TRBD1 or TRBD2 (5 bases each). This CDR3 region has 15 residues. Germline CDR1 is MDHEN and CDR2 is SYDVKM. V lost 2 bases, J lost 0 bases, and 9 bases lay in between. The CDR3 loop reads CASSLGGTSTDTQYF. The DNA for the CDR3 is TGTGCCAGCAGTTTAGGGGGAACTAGCACAGATACGCAGTATTTT.

This chain uses TRBV6-1 with TRBJ1-2, with 11 bases identical to TRBD1. J lost 5 bases, V lost 6 bases, and 8 bases had no gene match. This CDR3 comprises 15 residues. The germline CDR1 and CDR2 sequences are MNHNS and SASEGT. CDR3 coding DNA: TGTGCCAGCAGGGATGCGGGACAGGGGGTTTATGGCTACACCTTC. It translates to CASRDAGQGVYGYTF.

This clonotype turned up a few times. The chain uses TRBV20-1 and TRBJ2-2, with D possibly being TRBD2 (6 bases). Germline V CDR1 and CDR2: DFQATT, SNEGSKA (reference sequence). The CDR3 length is 15 residues. V was shortened by 3 bases and J by 7 bases, with 18 bases between the two germline ends. In DNA, the CDR3 is TGCAGTGCTAGTAGTTGGTCTAGCGTTGACGGGGAGCTGTTTTTT. Amino acids: CSASSWSSVDGELFF.

Only a few counts were recorded for this clonotype. The CDR3 DNA is TGTGCCAGCAGCGATGGGACAGGGAGGGCCTACAATGAGCAGTTCTTC. Its translation is CASSDGTGRAYNEQFF. The chain employs TRBV6-1 and TRBJ2-1; 9 bases are a match to TRBD1. Trimming removed 6 bases from V and 2 bases from J; junction bases left unmatched: 8. The CDR3 is 16 residues long. The germline CDR1 and CDR2 sequences are MNHNS and SASEGT.

On this clonotype itself: A much larger clone differs by one base, so this may be a read error. J is TRBJ2-3 and V is TRBV10-3; D is perhaps TRBD2 (5 bases). Germline V gives CDR1 ENHRY, CDR2 SYGVKD. The CDR3 extends over 15 amino acids. V lost 10 bases, J lost 2 bases, and 19 bases lay in between. DNA of the CDR3: TGTGCCACACAAAATATACTAGAAACCACAGATACGCAGTATTTT. It is translated as CATQNILETTDTQYF.

This clonotype has more than one count but fewer than ten. The chain carries TRBV27 and TRBJ2-3; D not certain. The length of the CDR3 is 14 residues. Trimming left V 4 bases short and J 6 bases short, with 14 bases between. Germline V gives CDR1 MNHEY, CDR2 SMNVEV (reference sequence). Here the CDR3 reads CASSSGHSGDTQYF. In DNA form, the CDR3 reads TGTGCCAGCAGTTCCGGGCACTCCGGGGATACGCAGTATTTT.

The chain couples TRBV15 to TRBJ1-4, with D maybe TRBD1 (5 bases). The CDR3 sequence is 13 residues long. Germline CDR1 LNHNV, CDR2 YYDKDF (reference sequence). Deletions cut 5 bases from V and 6 bases from J, with 10 bases between. The CDR3 here is CATSEGTYEKLFF. The CDR3 region has the DNA TGTGCCACCAGCGAAGGGACGTATGAAAAACTGTTTTTT.

This clonotype has just a few counts. This chain joins TRBV29-1 and TRBJ2-4, with unresolved D. CDR1 SQVTM and CDR2 ANQGSEA come from the germline V gene. The CDR3 extends over 11 amino acids. V lost 2 bases, J lost 10 bases, and 9 bases lay in between. Here the CDR3 reads CSVENREIQYF. The CDR3, as DNA: TGCAGCGTTGAAAATAGGGAAATTCAGTACTTC. Full variable domain (rest looked up from reference TRBV29-1 and TRBJ2-4): SAVISQKPSRDICQRGTSLTIQCQVDSQVTMMFWYRQQPGQSLTLIATANQGSEATYESGFVIDKFPISRPNLTFSTLTVSNMSPEDSSIYLCSVENREIQYFGAGTRLSVL.

This clonotype was seen more than once but under ten times. The rearrangement uses TRBV2 and TRBJ1-5, with 9 bases identical to TRBD1. J gave up 6 bases and V 8 bases, and 5 bases lay outside the gene matches. The CDR3 spans 13 residues. The germline CDR1 and CDR2 sequences are SNHLY and FYNNEI. DNA for the CDR3: TGTGCCAGCGGGGGACAGGGTGCTCAGCCCCAGCATTTT. The encoded protein is CASGGQGAQPQHF.

The V call is TRBV7-9, the J call TRBJ1-4; D remains ambiguous. The germline V gene encodes CDR1 SEHNR and CDR2 FQNEAQ (reference sequence). V shed 4 bases and J shed 0 bases, with 6 bases lying between them. The CDR3 runs 14 residues. Here the CDR3 DNA reads TGTGCCAGCAGCTCAAGGTCAACTAATGAAAAACTGTTTTTT. Translated: CASSSRSTNEKLFF.

This clonotype appeared many times. This chain uses TRBV11-2 with TRBJ2-1; D unresolved. Trimming left V 0 bases short and J 4 bases short, with 10 bases between. Germline loops: CDR1 SGHAT, CDR2 FQNNGV. The CDR3 runs to 15 residues. Here the CDR3 reads CASSLDRGRYNEQFF. The CDR3, as DNA: TGTGCCAGCAGCTTAGATAGAGGCAGGTACAATGAGCAGTTCTTC.

This clonotype was detected a few times. The rearrangement joins TRBV3-1 to TRBJ2-7, with TRBD1 matching over 8 bases. This CDR3 region has 15 residues. Germline assignment: CDR1 LGHDT and CDR2 YNNKEL (reference sequence). V shed 5 bases and J 3 bases; nucleotides not matched to a gene: 9. CDR3 in DNA: TGTGCCAGCAGCGAAGGGGGGACAGGCATCTACGAGCAGTACTTC. This codes for CASSEGGTGIYEQYF.

The chain carries TRBV5-1 and TRBJ2-7; possible D gene TRBD1, 6 bases. V lost 1 base and J 6 bases, leaving 14 bases between the germline ends. The CDR3 runs to 14 residues. CDR1 is SGHRS and CDR2 is YFSETQ in the germline V gene. The chain's CDR3 is CASSLTLQGGEQYF. Written as DNA, the CDR3 is TGCGCCAGCAGCTTGACGCTACAGGGCGGCGAGCAGTACTTC.

The V and J genes are TRBV7-9 and TRBJ1-3; no reliable D call. This CDR3 is 14 amino acids long. The germline V and J ends were trimmed by 0 bases and 4 bases, with 7 bases remaining between them. The germline V gene encodes CDR1 SEHNR and CDR2 FQNEAQ (reference sequence). The CDR3 bases are TGTGCCAGCAGCTTAGCAGGGCCCGGAAACACCATATATTTT. It translates to CASSLAGPGNTIYF. The variable domain in full, with the rest retrieved from reference TRBV7-9 and TRBJ1-3, is DTGVSQNPRHKITKRGQNVTFRCDPISEHNRLYWYRQTLGQGPEFLTYFQNEAQLEKSRLLSDRFSAERPKGSFSTLEIQRTEQGDSAMYLCASSLAGPGNTIYFGEGSWLTVV.

This rearrangement joins TRBV6-1 to TRBJ2-7; 7 nucleotides line up with TRBD1. Germline CDR1 is MNHNS and CDR2 is SASEGT. This CDR3 has 14 residues. Losses at the gene ends were 5 bases for V and 3 bases for J; bases not matched to a gene: 7. CDR3 residues: CASSPRQGNYEQYF. The CDR3 coding sequence is TGTGCCAGCAGTCCCCGACAGGGAAACTACGAGCAGTACTTC.